Here is one T cell receptor (beta chain) with its context. Its antigen target is currently unknown. No much larger clone is present one base from it, and per-base qualities are unavailable. In total, 630 or so healthy bone marrow donors made up the cohort. At the time of sampling, every cohort member was nominally healthy, though immune exposures that went unrecorded were likely present. The donor tested CMV seropositive, placing the donor among the 290 or so seropositive members of the cohort. Each donor provided a peripheral blood sample, and peripheral blood mononuclear cells were used for TCR beta sequencing. The Qiagen DNeasy Blood Extraction Kit was used to extract genomic DNA from the blood cell samples. This sample is drawn from a study of cytomegalovirus exposure and HLA in healthy donors (dated by TCRdb to about 2017). Regarding the complete study: An earlier analysis of about 560 of the donors reported over 250 Gb of sequence data and around 110 million unique TCR beta sequences obtained from about 170 million T cells. Roughly 310 gigabases of sequencing data and approximately 85 million unique TCR sequences were included in an early release covering around 600 HLA-typed donors. Of the 300 to 400 genotyped donors, over 70% fell in the genetic ancestry cluster associated with self-reported Caucasian donors. The study aimed to test whether signatures of past pathogen exposure could be identified by cataloging public T cell receptors. The T cell repertoires of 700 or so subjects were profiled by immunosequencing and related to cytomegalovirus serostatus. Besides the first cohort of around 670 subjects, a separate validation cohort made up of over 95 different subjects was used. The study combined high-throughput TCR immunosequencing, statistical association of individual TCRs with disease status, and machine learning to predict cytomegalovirus infection status. A later analysis re-analyzed previously published TCR beta repertoires from 600 to 850 donors and added high-resolution HLA genotyping to study TCR occurrence patterns. In the later analysis, no new phenotypic data were used to find candidate immune exposures; instead, reliance was placed on TCR beta sequences and their occurrence across donors. To decide whether each TCR beta V gene segment behaved as functional or pseudogenic, an earlier analysis of 587 of the donors relied on high-throughput TCR beta sequencing. Donor age, sex, ethnicity and CMV serostatus were compiled alongside the repertoire data. Genome-wide SNP genotypes for about 65% of the 666 donors were used in a later genetic analysis, which treated that subset as a discovery cohort. Every repertoire in the discovery cohort had been generated on one and the same sequencing platform. HLA typing included class I and class II loci at four-digit resolution. The number of typed donors differed by locus: 629-630 for A, B, C, DRB1 and DQB1; about 520 for DQA1; fewer than 610 for DPA1; and roughly 490 for DPB1. Because of strong linkage in the cohort, five DR-DQ haplotypes were treated as single units for association and clustering. On average, approximately 250,000 unique TCR beta nucleotide sequences were sequenced per donor among a few hundred genotyped donors of the cohort, with roughly 20% of those sequences being non-productive.

The library was made by the immunoSEQ multiplex PCR assay. For the multiplex PCR, a mixture combining 60 forward primers for TCR Vbeta segments and 13 reverse primers for TCR Jbeta segments was used. Amplification of the CDR3 region of rearranged TCR beta genes was performed with a multiplex PCR assay on genomic DNA. The amplified TCR beta libraries were sequenced on the Illumina HiSeq System as 87-base-pair reads. As for the authors' bioinformatics: A later analysis counted some 80 million unique TCR beta chains across the 666 repertoires, and 10 million to 11 million of these chains were shared by at least two donors. Raw reads were error-corrected and collapsed into unique sequences with a nearest-neighbor algorithm that merged closely related sequences to remove PCR and sequencing errors. V, D and J gene segments were assigned by aligning CDR3 sequences to IMGT reference sequences. For a sequence to be retained, a match of at least six nucleotides was required to both a V gene segment and a J gene segment. Rearrangements were called productive when the CDR3 lacked stop codons and stayed in frame with V and J; all others were non-productive. CDR3 was defined by IMGT convention, running from the second conserved V-encoded cysteine to the conserved J-encoded phenylalanine. The earlier analysis of roughly 590 of the donors excluded sequences that lacked an unambiguous match to a single V gene segment. In an earlier analysis of roughly 500 of the donors, V segments were called functional above 56.7% productive rearrangements and were called segregating when the between-donor standard deviation exceeded 5%. A statistical classification framework was developed to diagnose cytomegalovirus status using the catalog of TCR beta chain sequences. In a later analysis, TCR nucleotide sequences were compared against IMGT/GENE-DB human TR gene sequences so that V and J genes could be assigned. Using the TCRdist pipeline, a later analysis assigned CDR3 sequences along with most-parsimonious VDJ recombination scenarios. In a later analysis, every TCR beta chain was defined by the combination of its CDR3 amino acid sequence and its V-gene family, and reads without a unique V-gene family were dropped. In a later analysis, fewer than 650 highly shared, low-generation-probability nucleotide sequences were removed to address suspected cross-contamination and a sequencing artifact. A later analysis calculated a clonal expansion index for each public chain from normalized within-repertoire ranks of inferred template counts. In a later analysis, generation probabilities were computed with a VDJ recombination model fitted to out-of-frame rearrangements, and the resulting probabilities were checked against IGoR. In a later analysis, hypergeometric tests were used to score TCR-TCR, TCR-HLA and TCR-CMV co-occurrence, with a repertoire-size bias correction applied to TCR pairs. A later analysis estimated false discovery rates by permuting HLA or CMV assignments 20 times. In a later analysis, co-occurring TCRs were grouped using DBSCAN, and TCRdist sequence similarity was added for clustering within HLA-allele-positive subsets. Co-occurrence clustering excluded repertoires with fewer than 30,000 or more than 120,000 public chains, plus five with anomalous nucleotide sharing. What TCRdb holds here is the immuneACCESS table cut down to in-frame rearrangements. Part of the clones is not present; checked against another copy, under half of the missing clones reflect an unresolved V gene, and the others are unexplained. Clonal size and the V and J genes are those of that table, whereas D and trimming came from the DNA. The sample table holds over 50,000 clones, of which more than 60% were seen once. The top ten constitute 51% of the sample.

Beyond this particular receptor, the publication reports: Because HLA typing was missing for some donors at each locus, association tests included only the typed subset. An earlier analysis of some 590 of the donors showed that most TCR beta V segments appeared in productive rearrangements either about 87% or about 30% of the time, which broadly matched IMGT annotations. Some IMGT-functional V segments, including TRBV6-2 and TRBV6-3, could not be distinguished by the 87-base-pair reads and were therefore excluded. While some public TCRs were present in many individuals, most TCR sequences turned up only very rarely across donors. Linkage disequilibrium might explain the correlated functional status among segregating V segments, but an unknown experimental factor could not be ruled out. Sequencing depth was assumed to be roughly uniform across donors in the presence/absence analyses, though that assumption may not hold. Only TCR beta chains were sequenced in this cohort, and the absence of alpha or paired-chain data limited detectable features. A later analysis reported that several top co-occurrence clusters appeared linked to parvovirus B19, influenza, CMV and Epstein-Barr virus. A later genetic analysis associated a missense DCLRE1C variant with V-gene and J-gene trimming of TCR beta chains, and an independent cohort replicated the association. Immune exposure information for the cohort was limited to CMV serostatus. A later analysis found that most CMV-associated TCR beta chains appeared HLA-restricted, with HLA associations seemingly driven largely by CMV exposure. In a later analysis, HLA-associated TCR beta chains showed more clonal expansion and lower generation probabilities than non-associated chains that were equally common. Three of the identified cytomegalovirus-associated TCR beta chains were confirmed in vitro to be specific for cytomegalovirus antigens. A cluster of highly shared sequence variants was judged likely to be a technical artifact of the sequencing pipeline. It was suggested by the authors that the approach could potentially be generalized to other disease states and immunological phenotypes. In a later analysis, TCR association rates were found to vary across HLA loci, with the most associated TCRs seen for DRB1 alleles and the fewest for HLA-C alleles. The earlier analysis of some 560 of the donors excluded roughly 17 rarely observed V segments, including chromosome 9 orphons, because counts were too low. The study listed 164 TCR beta chains as associated with cytomegalovirus. A further reported finding was that TCR beta sequences accurately predicted the HLA-A and HLA-B alleles for most subjects in the first cohort. A later analysis associated about 17,000 TCR beta sequences with specific HLA alleles at a false discovery rate of 0.05. In both the original and validation cohorts, the classifier was reported to diagnose cytomegalovirus status with high specificity and sensitivity. Assigning TCR associations to individual alleles was difficult when HLA alleles, especially DR and DQ, strongly co-occurred. Compared with the approximately 700-donor mean, donors in an Asian-associated ancestry cluster had fewer N-insertions in productive TCRs, according to a later genetic analysis.

The germline ends are 13 bases apart after V is trimmed by 0 bases and J by 2 bases. Per the germline V gene, MGHRA is the CDR1 and YSYEKL is the CDR2. The CDR3 contains 17 residues, cysteine and phenylalanine counted. Only the CDR3 part of the read is kept: 51 bases, read in frame from the first base. Source material: PBMCs. This sequence was found in a man in his fifties in good health and CMV-seropositive. The chain is made from TRBV4-1 and TRBJ2-2, and perhaps TRBD2 as D gene, on 6 matching bases. The nucleotides read TGCGCCAGCAGCCAAGACAGGGAGGCGAGTAACACCGGGGAGCTGTTTTTT. It encodes CASSQDREASNTGELFF.